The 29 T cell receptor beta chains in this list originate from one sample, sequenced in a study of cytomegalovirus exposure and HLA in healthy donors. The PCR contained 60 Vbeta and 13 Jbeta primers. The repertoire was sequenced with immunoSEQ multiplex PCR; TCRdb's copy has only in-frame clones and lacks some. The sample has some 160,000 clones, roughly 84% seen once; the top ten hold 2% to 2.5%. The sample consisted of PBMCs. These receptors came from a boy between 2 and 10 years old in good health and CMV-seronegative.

CDR3: CASTRAISGSNTDTQYF. The CDR3 DNA reads as TGTGCCAGCACCAGAGCGATTAGCGGGAGCAACACAGATACGCAGTATTTT. The chain joins TRBV28 to TRBJ2-3, with TRBD2 matching over 9 bases. Germline lookup yields CDR1 MDHEN and CDR2 SYDVKM. V was clipped by 7 bases and J by 2 bases; unmatched bases: 13. This CDR3 comprises 17 residues.

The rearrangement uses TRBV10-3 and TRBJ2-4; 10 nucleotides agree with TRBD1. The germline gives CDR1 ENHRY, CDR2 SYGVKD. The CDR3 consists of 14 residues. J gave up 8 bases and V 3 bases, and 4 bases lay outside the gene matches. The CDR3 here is CAISEKDRGDIQYF. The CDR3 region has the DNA TGTGCCATCAGTGAAAAGGACAGGGGGGACATTCAGTACTTC.

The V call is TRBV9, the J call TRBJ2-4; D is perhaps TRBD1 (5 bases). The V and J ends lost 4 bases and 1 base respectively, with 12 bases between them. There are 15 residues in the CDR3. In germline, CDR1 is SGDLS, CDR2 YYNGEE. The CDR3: CASSIPQGAKNIQYF. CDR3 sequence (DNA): TGTGCCAGCAGCATACCTCAGGGTGCCAAAAACATTCAGTACTTC.

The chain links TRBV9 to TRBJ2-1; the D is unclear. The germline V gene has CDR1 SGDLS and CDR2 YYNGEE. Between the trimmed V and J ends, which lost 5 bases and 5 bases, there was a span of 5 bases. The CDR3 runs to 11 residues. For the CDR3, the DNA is TGTGCCAGCAGGTCCAACAATGAGCAGTTCTTC. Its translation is CASRSNNEQFF.

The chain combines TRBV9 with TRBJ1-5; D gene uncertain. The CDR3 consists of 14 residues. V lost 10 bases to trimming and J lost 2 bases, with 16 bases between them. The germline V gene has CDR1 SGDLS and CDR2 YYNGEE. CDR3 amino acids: CASATGAGNQPQHF. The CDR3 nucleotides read TGTGCCTCAGCAACTGGAGCGGGCAATCAGCCCCAGCATTTT.

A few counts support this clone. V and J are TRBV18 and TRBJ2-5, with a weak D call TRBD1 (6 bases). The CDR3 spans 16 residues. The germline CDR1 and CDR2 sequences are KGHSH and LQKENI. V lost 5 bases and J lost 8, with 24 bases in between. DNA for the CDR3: TGTGCCAGCTCAACGGCGACAGGACGAGGGTTGGGAACCCAGTACTTC. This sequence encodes CASSTATGRGLGTQYF.

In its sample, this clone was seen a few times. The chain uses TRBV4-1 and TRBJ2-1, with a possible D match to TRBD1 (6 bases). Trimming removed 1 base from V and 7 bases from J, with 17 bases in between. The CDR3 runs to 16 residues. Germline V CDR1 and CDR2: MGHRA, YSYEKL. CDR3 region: CASSQVHRERRNEQFF. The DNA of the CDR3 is TGCGCCAGCAGCCAAGTCCACAGGGAACGTAGGAATGAGCAGTTCTTC.

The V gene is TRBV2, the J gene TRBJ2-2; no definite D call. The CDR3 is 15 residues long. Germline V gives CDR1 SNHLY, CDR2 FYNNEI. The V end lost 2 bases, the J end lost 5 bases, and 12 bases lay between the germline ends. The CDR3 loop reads CASSERLFYTGELFF. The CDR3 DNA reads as TGTGCCAGCAGTGAACGGTTGTTCTATACCGGGGAGCTGTTTTTT. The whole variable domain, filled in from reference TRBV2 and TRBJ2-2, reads EPEVTQTPSHQVTQMGQEVILRCVPISNHLYFYWYRQILGQKVEFLVSFYNNEISEKSEIFDDQFSVERPDGSNFTLKIRSTKLEDSAMYFCASSERLFYTGELFFGEGSRLTVL.

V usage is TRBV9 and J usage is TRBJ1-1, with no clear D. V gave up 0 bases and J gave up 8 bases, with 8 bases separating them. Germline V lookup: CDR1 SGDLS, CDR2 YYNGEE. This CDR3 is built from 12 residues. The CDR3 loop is CASSVALLEAFF. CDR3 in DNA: TGTGCCAGCAGCGTAGCCCTTTTGGAAGCTTTCTTT.

The CDR3 nucleotides are TGTGCCAGCAGCAAAGCGCTGAAGAGTGGGACAGGGGGTAGCGTCTACGAGCAGTACTTC. Translated: CASSKALKSGTGGSVYEQYF. This chain links TRBV21-1 with TRBJ2-7; TRBD1, the table's D call, lacks a check against the DNA. TRBV21-1 is a known pseudogene. The length of the CDR3 is 20 residues.

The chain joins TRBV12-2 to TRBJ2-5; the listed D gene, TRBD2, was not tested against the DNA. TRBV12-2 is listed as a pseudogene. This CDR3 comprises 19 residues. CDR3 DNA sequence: TGTGCAAGTCGCTTAGGAGTTGGTCTAGCGGGAGGAATACAAGAGACCCAGTACTTC. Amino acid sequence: CASRLGVGLAGGIQETQYF.

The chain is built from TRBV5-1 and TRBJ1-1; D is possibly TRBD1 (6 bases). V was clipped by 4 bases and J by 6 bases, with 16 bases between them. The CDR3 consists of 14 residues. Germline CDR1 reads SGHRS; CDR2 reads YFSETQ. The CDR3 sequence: CASSKLTGSAEAFF. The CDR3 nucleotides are TGCGCCAGCAGCAAGTTAACAGGGAGCGCTGAAGCTTTCTTT.

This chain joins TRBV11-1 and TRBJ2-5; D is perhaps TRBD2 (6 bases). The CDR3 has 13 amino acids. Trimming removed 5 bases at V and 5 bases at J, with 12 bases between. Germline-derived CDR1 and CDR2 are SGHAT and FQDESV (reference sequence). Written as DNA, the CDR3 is TGTGCCAGCAGCCTAAGGGCGGGGGAGACCCAGTACTTC. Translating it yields CASSLRAGETQYF.

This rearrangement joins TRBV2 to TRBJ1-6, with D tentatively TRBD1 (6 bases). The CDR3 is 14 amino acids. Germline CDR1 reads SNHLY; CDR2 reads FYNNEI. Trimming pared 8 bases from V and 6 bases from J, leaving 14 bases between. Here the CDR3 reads CASGTSAANSPLHF. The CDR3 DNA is TGTGCCAGCGGGACATCGGCGGCTAATTCACCCCTCCACTTT.

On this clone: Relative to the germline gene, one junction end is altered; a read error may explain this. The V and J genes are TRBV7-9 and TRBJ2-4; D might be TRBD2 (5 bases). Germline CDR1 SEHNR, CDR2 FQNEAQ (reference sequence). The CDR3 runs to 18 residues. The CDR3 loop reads CSSSWNGLGALAKNIQYF. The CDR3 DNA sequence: TGTTCCAGCAGCTGGAATGGGTTGGGAGCACTAGCCAAAAACATTCAGTACTTC.

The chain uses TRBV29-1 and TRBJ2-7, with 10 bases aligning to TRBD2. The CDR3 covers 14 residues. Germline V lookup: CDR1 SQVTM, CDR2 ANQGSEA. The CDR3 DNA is TGCACCATTCGGGGAGGTCTAGCGGGGGACGAGCAGTACTTC. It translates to CTIRGGLAGDEQYF.

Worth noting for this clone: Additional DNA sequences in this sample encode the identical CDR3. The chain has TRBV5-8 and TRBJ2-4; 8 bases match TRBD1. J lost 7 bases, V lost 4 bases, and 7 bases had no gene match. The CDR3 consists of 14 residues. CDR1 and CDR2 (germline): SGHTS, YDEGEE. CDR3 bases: TGTGCCAGCAGCAACGTCGCAGGGGGCAACATTCAGTACTTC. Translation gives CASSNVAGGNIQYF.

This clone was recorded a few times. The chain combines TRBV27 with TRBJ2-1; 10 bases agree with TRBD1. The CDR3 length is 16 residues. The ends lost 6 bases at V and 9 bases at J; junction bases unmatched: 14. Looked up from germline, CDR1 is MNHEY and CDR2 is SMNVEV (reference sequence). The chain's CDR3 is CASSQIAGTGVGEQFF. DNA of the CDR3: TGTGCCAGCAGCCAAATCGCCGGGACAGGGGTCGGTGAGCAGTTCTTC.

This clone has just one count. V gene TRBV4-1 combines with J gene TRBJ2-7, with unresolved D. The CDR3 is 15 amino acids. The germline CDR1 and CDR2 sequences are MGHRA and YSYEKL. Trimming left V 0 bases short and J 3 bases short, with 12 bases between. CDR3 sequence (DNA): TGCGCCAGCAGCCAAGATAGTGTGCGGCTCTACGAGCAGTACTTC. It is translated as CASSQDSVRLYEQYF.

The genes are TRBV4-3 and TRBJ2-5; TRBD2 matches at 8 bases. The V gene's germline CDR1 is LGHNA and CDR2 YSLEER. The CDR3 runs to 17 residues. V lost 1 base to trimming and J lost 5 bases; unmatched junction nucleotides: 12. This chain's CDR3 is CASSQGRGTRQAETQYF. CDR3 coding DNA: TGCGCCAGCAGCCAAGGTCGAGGGACTAGGCAGGCGGAGACCCAGTACTTC.

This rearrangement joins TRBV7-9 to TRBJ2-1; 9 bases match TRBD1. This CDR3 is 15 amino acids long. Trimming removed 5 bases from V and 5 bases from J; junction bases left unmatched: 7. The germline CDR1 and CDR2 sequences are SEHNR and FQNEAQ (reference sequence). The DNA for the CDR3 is TGTGCCAGCAGCGACCGGGACAGGGTTAACAATGAGCAGTTCTTC. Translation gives CASSDRDRVNNEQFF.

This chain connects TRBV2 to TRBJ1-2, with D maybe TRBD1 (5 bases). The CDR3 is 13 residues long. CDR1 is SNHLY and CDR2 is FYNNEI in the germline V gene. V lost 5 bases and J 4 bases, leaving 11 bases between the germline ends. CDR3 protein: CASSSGEAYGYTF. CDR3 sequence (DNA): TGTGCCAGCAGTTCGGGGGAGGCCTATGGCTACACCTTC.

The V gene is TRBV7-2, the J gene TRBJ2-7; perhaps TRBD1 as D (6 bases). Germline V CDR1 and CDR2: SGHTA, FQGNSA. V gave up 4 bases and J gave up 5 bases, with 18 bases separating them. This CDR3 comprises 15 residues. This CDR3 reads CASSSLDRVIHEQYF. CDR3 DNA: TGTGCCAGCAGCTCCCTGGACAGAGTAATCCACGAGCAGTACTTC.

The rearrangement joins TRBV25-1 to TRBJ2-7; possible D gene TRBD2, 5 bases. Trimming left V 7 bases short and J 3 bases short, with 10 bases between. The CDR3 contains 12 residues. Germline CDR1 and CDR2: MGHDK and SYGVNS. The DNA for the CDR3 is TGTGCCAGCAATACTAGGAGCTACGAGCAGTACTTC. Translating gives CASNTRSYEQYF.

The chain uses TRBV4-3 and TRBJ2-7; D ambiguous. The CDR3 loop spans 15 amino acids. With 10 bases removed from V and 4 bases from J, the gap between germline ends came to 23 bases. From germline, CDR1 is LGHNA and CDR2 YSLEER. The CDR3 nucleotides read TGCGCCATTTTTTTCAAGCAGAAGGCGGCATACGAGCAGTACTTC. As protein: CAIFFKQKAAYEQYF.

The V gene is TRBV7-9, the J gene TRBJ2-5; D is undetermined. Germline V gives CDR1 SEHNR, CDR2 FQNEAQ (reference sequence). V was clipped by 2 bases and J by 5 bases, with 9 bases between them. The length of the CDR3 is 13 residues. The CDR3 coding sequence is TGTGCCAGCAGCTTATACCCCGGGGAGACCCAGTACTTC. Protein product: CASSLYPGETQYF.

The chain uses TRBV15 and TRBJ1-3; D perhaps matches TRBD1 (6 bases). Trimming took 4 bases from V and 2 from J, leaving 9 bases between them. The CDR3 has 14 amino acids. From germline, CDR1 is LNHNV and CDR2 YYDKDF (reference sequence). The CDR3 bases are TGTGCCACCAGCATGGGGACACCTGGAAACACCATATATTTT. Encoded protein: CATSMGTPGNTIYF. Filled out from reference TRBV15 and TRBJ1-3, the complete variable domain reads DAMVIQNPRYQVTQFGKPVTLSCSQTLNHNVMYWYQQKSSQAPKLLFHYYDKDFNNEADTPDNFQSRRPNTSFCFLDIRSPGLGDTAMYLCATSMGTPGNTIYFGEGSWLTVV.

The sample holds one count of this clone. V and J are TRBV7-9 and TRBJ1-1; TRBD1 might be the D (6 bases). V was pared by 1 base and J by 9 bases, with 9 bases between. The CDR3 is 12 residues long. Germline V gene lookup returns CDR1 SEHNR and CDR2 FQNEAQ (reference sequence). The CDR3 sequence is CASSLEQGKAFF. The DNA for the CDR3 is TGTGCCAGCAGCTTAGAACAGGGTAAAGCTTTCTTT.

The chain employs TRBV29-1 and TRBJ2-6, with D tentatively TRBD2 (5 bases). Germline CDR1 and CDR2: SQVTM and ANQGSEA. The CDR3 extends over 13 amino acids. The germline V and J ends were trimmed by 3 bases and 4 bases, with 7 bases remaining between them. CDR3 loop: CSVDERGANVLTF. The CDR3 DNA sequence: TGCAGCGTTGATGAGCGGGGGGCCAACGTCCTGACTTTC. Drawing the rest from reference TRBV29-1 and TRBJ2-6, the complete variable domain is SAVISQKPSRDICQRGTSLTIQCQVDSQVTMMFWYRQQPGQSLTLIATANQGSEATYESGFVIDKFPISRPNLTFSTLTVSNMSPEDSSIYLCSVDERGANVLTFGAGSRLTVL.